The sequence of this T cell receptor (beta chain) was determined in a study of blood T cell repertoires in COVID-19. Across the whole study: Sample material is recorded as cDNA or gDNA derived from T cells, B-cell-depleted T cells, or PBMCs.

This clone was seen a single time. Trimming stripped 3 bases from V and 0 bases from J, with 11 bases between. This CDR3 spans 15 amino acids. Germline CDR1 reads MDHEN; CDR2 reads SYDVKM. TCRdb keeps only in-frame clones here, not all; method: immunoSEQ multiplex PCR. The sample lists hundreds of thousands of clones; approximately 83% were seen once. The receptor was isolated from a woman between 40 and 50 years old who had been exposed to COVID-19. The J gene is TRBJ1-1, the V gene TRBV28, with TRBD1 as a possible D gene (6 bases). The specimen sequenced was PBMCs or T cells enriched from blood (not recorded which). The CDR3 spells CASSLGAYMNTEAFF. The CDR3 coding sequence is TGTGCCAGCAGTTTGGGGGCCTACATGAACACTGAAGCTTTCTTT.